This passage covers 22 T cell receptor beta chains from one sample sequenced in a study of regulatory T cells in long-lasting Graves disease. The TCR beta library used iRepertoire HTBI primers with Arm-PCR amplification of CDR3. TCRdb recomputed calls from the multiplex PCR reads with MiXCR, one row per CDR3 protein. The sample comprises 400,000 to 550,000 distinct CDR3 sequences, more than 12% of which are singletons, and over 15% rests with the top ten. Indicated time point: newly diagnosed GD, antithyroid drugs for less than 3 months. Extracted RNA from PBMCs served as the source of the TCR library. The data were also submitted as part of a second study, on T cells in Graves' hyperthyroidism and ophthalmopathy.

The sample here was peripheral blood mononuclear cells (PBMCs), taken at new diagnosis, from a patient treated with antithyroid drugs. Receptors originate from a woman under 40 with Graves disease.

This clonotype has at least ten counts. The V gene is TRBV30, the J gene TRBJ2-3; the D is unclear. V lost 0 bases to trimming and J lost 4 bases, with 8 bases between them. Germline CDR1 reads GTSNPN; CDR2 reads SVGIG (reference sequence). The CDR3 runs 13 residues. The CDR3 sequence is CAWSVAGPDTQYF. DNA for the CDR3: TGTGCCTGGAGTGTGGCAGGACCAGATACGCAGTATTTT.

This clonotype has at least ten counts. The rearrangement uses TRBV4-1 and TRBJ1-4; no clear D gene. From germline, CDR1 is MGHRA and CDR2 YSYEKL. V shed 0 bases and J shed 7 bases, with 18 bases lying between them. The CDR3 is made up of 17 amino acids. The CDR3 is CASSQDQWSERGEKLFF. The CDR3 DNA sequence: TGCGCCAGCAGCCAAGATCAATGGTCCGAGAGAGGTGAAAAACTGTTTTTT.

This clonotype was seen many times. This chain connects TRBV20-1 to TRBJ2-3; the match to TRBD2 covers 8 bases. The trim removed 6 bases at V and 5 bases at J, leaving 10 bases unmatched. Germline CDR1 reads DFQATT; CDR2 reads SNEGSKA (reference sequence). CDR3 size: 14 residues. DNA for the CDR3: TGCAGTGCGACGTCGACTACTAGCGGAGATACGCAGTATTTT. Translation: CSATSTTSGDTQYF.

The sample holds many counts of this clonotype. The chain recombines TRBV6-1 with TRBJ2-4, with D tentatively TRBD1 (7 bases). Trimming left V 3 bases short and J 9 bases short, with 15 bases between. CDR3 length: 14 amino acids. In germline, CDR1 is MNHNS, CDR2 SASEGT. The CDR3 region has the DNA TGTGCCAGCAGTGAGTCGTCAGGGGGAGGCATTCAGTACTTC. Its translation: CASSESSGGGIQYF.

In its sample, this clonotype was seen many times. The CDR3 protein is CASSRAIAGGPYEQYF. In DNA form, the CDR3 reads TGTGCCAGCAGCCGAGCAATAGCGGGAGGGCCCTACGAGCAGTACTTC. The J gene is TRBJ2-7, the V gene TRBV9; 11 bases are a match to TRBD2. The J segment lost 2 bases and the V segment lost 4 bases, leaving 8 bases of the junction unmatched. Germline CDR1 is SGDLS and CDR2 is YYNGEE. The CDR3 extends over 16 amino acids.

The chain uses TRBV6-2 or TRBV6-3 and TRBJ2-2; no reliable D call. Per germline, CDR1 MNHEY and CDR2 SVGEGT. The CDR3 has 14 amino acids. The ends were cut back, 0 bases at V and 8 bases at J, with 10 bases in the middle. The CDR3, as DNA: TGTGCCAGCAGTTACTCGGTATCTCCGGGGGAGCTGTTTTTT. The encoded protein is CASSYSVSPGELFF.

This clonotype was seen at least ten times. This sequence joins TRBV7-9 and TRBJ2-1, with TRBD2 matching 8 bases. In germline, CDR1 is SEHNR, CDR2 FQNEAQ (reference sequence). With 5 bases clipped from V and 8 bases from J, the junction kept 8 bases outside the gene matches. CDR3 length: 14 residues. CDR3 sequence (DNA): TGTGCCAGCAGCCACGAGGGACTAGTGTATGAGCAGTTCTTC. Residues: CASSHEGLVYEQFF.

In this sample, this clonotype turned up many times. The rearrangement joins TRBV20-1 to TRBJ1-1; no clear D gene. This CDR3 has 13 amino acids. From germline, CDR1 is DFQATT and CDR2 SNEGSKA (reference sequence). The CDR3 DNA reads TGCAGCCCTAGGTGGCTTGCGAGGACTGAAGCTTTCTTT. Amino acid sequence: CSPRWLARTEAFF.

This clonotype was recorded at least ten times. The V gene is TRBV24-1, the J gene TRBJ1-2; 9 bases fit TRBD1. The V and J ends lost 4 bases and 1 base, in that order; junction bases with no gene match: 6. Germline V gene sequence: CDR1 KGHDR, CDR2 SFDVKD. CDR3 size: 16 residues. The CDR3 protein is CATSDRQGGDNYGYTF. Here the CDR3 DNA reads TGTGCCACCAGTGACCGACAGGGGGGGGATAACTATGGCTACACCTTC.

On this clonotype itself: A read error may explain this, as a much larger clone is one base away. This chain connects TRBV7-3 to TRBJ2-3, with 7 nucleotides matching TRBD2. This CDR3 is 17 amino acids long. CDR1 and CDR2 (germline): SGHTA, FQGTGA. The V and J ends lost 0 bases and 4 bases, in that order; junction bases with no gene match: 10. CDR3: CASSLTNCRLAADTQYF. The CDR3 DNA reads TGTGCCAGCAGCTTAACCAATTGCCGACTAGCCGCAGATACGCAGTATTTT.

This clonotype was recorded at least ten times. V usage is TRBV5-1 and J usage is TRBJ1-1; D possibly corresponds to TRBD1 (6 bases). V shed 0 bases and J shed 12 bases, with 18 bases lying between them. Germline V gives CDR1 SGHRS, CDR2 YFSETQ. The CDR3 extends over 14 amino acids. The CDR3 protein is CASSLAGQTSWTFF. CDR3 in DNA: TGCGCCAGCAGCTTGGCCGGACAGACTTCTTGGACTTTCTTT.

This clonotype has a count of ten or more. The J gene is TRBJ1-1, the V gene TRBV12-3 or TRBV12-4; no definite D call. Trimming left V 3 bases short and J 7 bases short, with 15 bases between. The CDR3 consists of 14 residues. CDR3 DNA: TGTGCCAGCAGTTTTCGACTCTTACACGATGAAGCTTTCTTT. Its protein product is CASSFRLLHDEAFF.

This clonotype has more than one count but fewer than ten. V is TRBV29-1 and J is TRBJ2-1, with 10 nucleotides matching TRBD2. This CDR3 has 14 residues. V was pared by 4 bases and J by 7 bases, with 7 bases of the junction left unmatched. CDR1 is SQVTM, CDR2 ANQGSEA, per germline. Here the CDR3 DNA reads TGCAGCGTTGTGGGACTAGCGAATAATAATGAGCAGTTCTTC. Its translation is CSVVGLANNNEQFF.

The CDR3 bases are TGCAGTGCTAGCTCACTAGCGGGAGGGGGCGGTGAGCAGTTCTTC. Protein product: CSASSLAGGGGEQFF. V and J are TRBV20-1 and TRBJ2-1, with 13 bases aligning to TRBD2. Germline loops: CDR1 DFQATT, CDR2 SNEGSKA (reference sequence). The CDR3 length is 15 residues. The V and J ends lost 3 bases and 9 bases, in that order; junction bases with no gene match: 8.

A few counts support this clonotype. The CDR3 reads CASSRGRGEAFF. CDR3 coding DNA: TGCGCCAGCAGCCGGGGGAGGGGTGAAGCTTTCTTT. This chain uses TRBV4-1 with TRBJ1-1; tentatively, D is TRBD1 (5 bases). V gave up 4 bases and J gave up 7 bases, with 10 bases separating them. This CDR3 spans 12 amino acids. Germline V gene sequence: CDR1 MGHRA, CDR2 YSYEKL.

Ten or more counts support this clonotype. DNA of the CDR3: TGTGCCAGCGGACGTAATACGCAGTATTTT. This gives the protein CASGRNTQYF. This sequence joins TRBV19 and TRBJ2-3; no definite D call. This CDR3 comprises 10 residues. CDR1 LNHDA and CDR2 SQIVND come from the germline V gene (reference sequence). Between the trimmed V and J ends, which lost 9 bases and 7 bases, there was a span of 8 bases.

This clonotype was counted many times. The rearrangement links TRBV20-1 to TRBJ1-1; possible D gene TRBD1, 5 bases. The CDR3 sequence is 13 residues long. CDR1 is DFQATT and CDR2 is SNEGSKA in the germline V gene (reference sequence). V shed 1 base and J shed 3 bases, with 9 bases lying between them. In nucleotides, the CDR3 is TGCAGTGCTAGAGGCAGGGCGGACACTGAAGCTTTCTTT. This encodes CSARGRADTEAFF.

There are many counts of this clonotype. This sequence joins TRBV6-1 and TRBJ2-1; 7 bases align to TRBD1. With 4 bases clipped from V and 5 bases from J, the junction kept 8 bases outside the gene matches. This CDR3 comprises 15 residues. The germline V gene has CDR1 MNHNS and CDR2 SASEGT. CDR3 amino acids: CASSVTGTNNNEQFF. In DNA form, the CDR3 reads TGTGCCAGCAGTGTGACAGGGACCAATAACAATGAGCAGTTCTTC.

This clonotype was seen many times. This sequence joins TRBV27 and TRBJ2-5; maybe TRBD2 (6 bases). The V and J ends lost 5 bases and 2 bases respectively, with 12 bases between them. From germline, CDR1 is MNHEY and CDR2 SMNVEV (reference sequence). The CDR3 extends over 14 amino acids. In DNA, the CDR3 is TGTGCCAGCAGTCCCTTACGGGGGCAAGAGACCCAGTACTTC. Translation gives CASSPLRGQETQYF.

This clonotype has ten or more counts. Written as DNA, the CDR3 is TGTGCCAGCAGCCTGTGGACTAGCGGGCCTAGCACAGATACGCAGTATTTT. Its translation: CASSLWTSGPSTDTQYF. The rearrangement links TRBV7-2 to TRBJ2-3; TRBD2 matches 11 bases. Germline CDR1 reads SGHTA; CDR2 reads FQGNSA. The CDR3 has 17 residues. With 5 bases clipped from V and 0 bases from J, the junction kept 7 bases outside the gene matches.

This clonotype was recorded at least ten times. CDR3: CASSFSQTGTDTQYF. DNA of the CDR3: TGTGCCAGCAGTTTTAGCCAAACCGGGACAGATACGCAGTATTTT. The J gene is TRBJ2-3, the V gene TRBV12-3 or TRBV12-4; no reliable D call. V was trimmed by 3 bases and J by 3 bases, leaving 13 bases between them. The CDR3 covers 15 residues.

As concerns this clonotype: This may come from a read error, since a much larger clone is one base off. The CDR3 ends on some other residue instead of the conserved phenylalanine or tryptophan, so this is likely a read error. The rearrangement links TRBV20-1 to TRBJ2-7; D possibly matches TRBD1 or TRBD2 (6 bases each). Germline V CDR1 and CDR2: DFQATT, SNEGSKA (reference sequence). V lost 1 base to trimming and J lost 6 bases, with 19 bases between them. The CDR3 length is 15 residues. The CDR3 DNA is TGCAGTGCTAGAGGCGGGACAAGCTCCTTCTTCGAGCAGTACCTC. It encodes CSARGGTSSFFEQYL.